These T cell receptor beta chains were read from a single sample in a study of T-cell reconstitution after alpha-beta-depleted transplantation in children. TCRdb reprocessed the PCR reads via MiXCR and lists one record per CDR3 protein. The sample has about 230,000 distinct CDR3 sequences, 9.7% seen once. The sequencing used PBMCs from the stem cell graft donor, collected from the stem cell graft. These receptors originate from a human donor who donated a stem cell graft to a child with SCID. Both conserved end residues are part of each CDR3. The D gene is left open where the match is weak. Some rows have no size entry. The others give once, few or many, or a class for an expanded clone.

j_gene: TRBJ1-2; d_gene: .; abundance: many; v_gene: TRBV24-1; CDR3nt: TGTGCCACCAGTGCCGTGGTTCACGATGGCTACACCTTC; CDR3aa: CATSAVVHDGYTF
j_gene: TRBJ2-7; d_gene: .; abundance: many; v_gene: TRBV20-1; CDR3nt: TGCAGTGCTAGAGCGAACAGGATAACCTCCTACGAGCAGTACTTC; CDR3aa: CSARANRITSYEQYF
j_gene: TRBJ1-6; d_gene: .; abundance: many; v_gene: TRBV12-3/TRBV12-4; CDR3nt: TGTGCCAGTGGGGCGCAAGTCTATTCACCCCTCCACTTT; CDR3aa: CASGAQVYSPLHF
j_gene: TRBJ1-1; d_gene: .; abundance: few; v_gene: TRBV6-1; CDR3nt: TGTGCCAGCAGTCCCGAGGGAGTAATCACTGAAGCTTTCTTT; CDR3aa: CASSPEGVITEAFF
j_gene: TRBJ2-7; d_gene: TRBD2; abundance: many; v_gene: TRBV20-1; CDR3nt: TGCAGTGCTAGAGATGGTAATAAGCGGGGGAGTCTGGAGCAGTACTTC; CDR3aa: CSARDGNKRGSLEQYF
j_gene: TRBJ2-1; d_gene: TRBD1; abundance: many; v_gene: TRBV10-3; CDR3nt: TGTGCCATCAGTAGACAGGGTCCTAGCTCCTACAATGAGCAGTTCTTC; CDR3aa: CAISRQGPSSYNEQFF
j_gene: TRBJ2-2; d_gene: .; abundance: .; v_gene: TRBV20-1; CDR3nt: TGCAGTGCTAGAGAGGGGAGCCTGGACACCGGGGAGCTGTTTTTT; CDR3aa: CSAREGSLDTGELFF
j_gene: TRBJ2-3; d_gene: TRBD2; abundance: many; v_gene: TRBV7-2; CDR3nt: TGTGCCAGCAGGTCACCGGGACTAGTCTCAGATACGCAGTATTTT; CDR3aa: CASRSPGLVSDTQYF
j_gene: TRBJ1-1; d_gene: TRBD1; abundance: many; v_gene: TRBV6-1; CDR3nt: TGTGCCAGCAGTGAATATGTTCCGACAGGGGACACTGAAGCTTTCTTT; CDR3aa: CASSEYVPTGDTEAFF
j_gene: TRBJ2-4; d_gene: .; abundance: many; v_gene: TRBV5-1; CDR3nt: TGCGCCAGCAGCTTGGGCGGGGACGGAAACATTCAGTACTTC; CDR3aa: CASSLGGDGNIQYF
j_gene: TRBJ2-3; d_gene: TRBD2; abundance: .; v_gene: TRBV24-1; CDR3nt: TGTGGGGCCAGTGAGAGCGGGGGGGCGACAGATACGCAGTATTTT; CDR3aa: CGASESGGATDTQYF
j_gene: TRBJ1-5; d_gene: .; abundance: many; v_gene: TRBV5-1; CDR3nt: TGCGCCAGCAGCGAGGGGGGTCAGAATCAGCCCCAGCATTTT; CDR3aa: CASSEGGQNQPQHF
j_gene: TRBJ2-1; d_gene: .; abundance: .; v_gene: TRBV5-1; CDR3nt: TGCGCCAGCAGTTCCTCACAGGGCAATGAGCAGTTCTTC; CDR3aa: CASSSSQGNEQFF
j_gene: TRBJ2-3; d_gene: TRBD1; abundance: few; v_gene: TRBV4-2; CDR3nt: TGTGCCAGCAGCTCTCCCGGACAGGGACAAGATACGCAGTATTTT; CDR3aa: CASSSPGQGQDTQYF
j_gene: TRBJ1-6; d_gene: .; abundance: many; v_gene: TRBV10-3; CDR3nt: TGTGCCATCAGGGATCAGGATTTCGGCCTCCACTTT; CDR3aa: CAIRDQDFGLHF
j_gene: TRBJ1-1; d_gene: .; abundance: many; v_gene: TRBV20-1; CDR3nt: TGCAGTGCTTCCGAGGGGGTGAGGGCTTTCTTT; CDR3aa: CSASEGVRAFF